The clone carrying this T cell receptor (beta chain) was counted a few times. Its antigen is undetermined. V lost 5 bases to trimming and J lost 6 bases; unmatched junction nucleotides: 13. CDR1 and CDR2 (germline): SGHVS, FNYEAQ. This CDR3 has 17 amino acids. Researchers amplified the TCR beta CDR3 regions from RNA transcripts. Using the HTBI primer set, a first-round RT-PCR was run on the TCR CDR3. TCRdb used MiXCR to reprocess the multiplex PCR reads, holding one entry per CDR3 protein. Among fewer than 500,000 distinct CDR3 sequences, about 15% were seen once, and the ten largest hold approximately 13%. The sample originates from a study of T cells in Graves' hyperthyroidism and ophthalmopathy. Study-level points and caveats: Ophthalmopathy was told apart from stable hyperthyroidism by a 13 V-J model.

This sequence originates from a man aged 18-30 years with Graves' ophthalmopathy. The V gene is TRBV7-6, the J gene TRBJ2-3; 11 positions agree with TRBD2. The source material was blood. The DNA of the CDR3 is TGTGCCAGCAGCCCCCTGACTAGCGGGACATCTCCGGATACGCAGTATTTT. This codes for CASSPLTSGTSPDTQYF.